This T cell receptor beta chain was profiled in a study of cutaneous CD30+ T cell lymphoproliferative disorder and hepatitis E (dated by TCRdb to between 2017 and 2018). The library was made by the immunoSEQ multiplex PCR assay. TCRdb took this table from immuneACCESS and kept in-frame rearrangements with V and J called. Such tables lack part of the clones; where checked against another copy, unresolved V genes explain under half of the gap, and the rest is unexplained. Across this sample there are roughly 1,000 clones, with about 86% seen only once. Around 73% of the sample lies in the top ten. The CDR3 runs 13 amino acids, cysteine and phenylalanine included. Left in the record is the CDR3 DNA by itself, 39 bases read in frame from the first base. Looking up the germline V gene yields CDR1 SGHDN and CDR2 FVKESK. The V end loses 3 bases and the J end loses 8 bases, and a stretch of 13 bases separates them.

As for this clone: Its cognate antigen has yet to be identified. Base quality data are lacking; no much larger clone is found one base away.

Source material: skin tissue. The rearrangement joined TRBV14 to TRBJ1-2, and possibly TRBD1, on 6 matching bases. The sequence was collected from a human donor with a cutaneous T cell lymphoproliferative disorder associated with hepatitis E virus. The CDR3 has the sequence CASSHGQGLGYTF. The DNA reads TGTGCCAGCAGCCACGGTCAGGGGCTCGGCTACACCTTC.